This T cell receptor (beta chain) was documented in a study of OX40 agonist ivuxolimab in advanced cancers. Prior autoimmune disease or systemic immunosuppression barred patients. V lost 1 base to trimming and J lost 1 base, with 13 bases between them. In germline, CDR1 is SGHTA, CDR2 FQGNSA. This CDR3 region has 16 residues. Assay: immunoSEQ multiplex PCR; the TCRdb copy retains only in-frame clones and omits some. The table shows tens of thousands of clones, with around 84% occurring only once. This sample comprised CD4+ or CD8+ T cells sorted from blood, obtained in a trial of the OX40 agonist ivuxolimab. The J gene is TRBJ1-2, the V gene TRBV7-2; the D is unclear. This clonotype was sampled from an adult with an advanced solid tumor such as melanoma, head and neck, liver or kidney cancer. Here the CDR3 DNA reads TGTGCCAGCAGCTTAGGGTCGTCAGCCAGTAACTATGGCTACACCTTC. It codes for CASSLGSSASNYGYTF.